The rows below give T cell receptor beta chains drawn from one sample of a study of cytomegalovirus exposure and HLA in healthy donors. Assay used: immunoSEQ multiplex PCR; TCRdb lists only in-frame clones, some missing. The sample consists of under 200,000 clones, roughly 80% of them appearing once. The sequenced sample was PBMCs. The receptors stem from a boy between 10 and 17 years old in good health and CMV-seronegative. Both conserved end residues are part of each CDR3. The D gene is left open where the match is weak. The size field is filled for only some rows; it gives once, few, many or a size class.

D gene	J gene	V gene	clone size	CDR3 DNA	CDR3 protein
-	TRBJ2-5	TRBV19	-	TGTGCCAGTAGTTTAGGACTCCAAGAGACCCAGTACTTC	CASSLGLQETQYF
-	TRBJ2-7	TRBV11-2	-	TGTGCCAGCAGCGCGACCTACGAGCAGTACTTC	CASSATYEQYF
-	TRBJ1-5	TRBV27	-	TGTGCCAGCAGACCTCAGGGTTATAGCAATCAGCCCCAGCATTTT	CASRPQGYSNQPQHF
TRBD1	TRBJ2-2	TRBV2	-	TGTGCCAGCAGTGTCGACAGGGCTAGCACCGGGGAGCTGTTTTTT	CASSVDRASTGELFF
TRBD1	TRBJ1-6	TRBV5-1	-	TGCGCCAGCAGCTTCGACAGGGATGGACTTTCACCCCTCCACTTT	CASSFDRDGLSPLHF
TRBD1	TRBJ1-2	TRBV11-2	-	TGTGCCAGCGGGACAGAGTTTGGCTACACCTTC	CASGTEFGYTF
TRBD1	TRBJ1-4	TRBV2	-	TGTGCCAGCAGGGGTCCCGGGACAGGTTCTGAAAAACTGTTTTTT	CASRGPGTGSEKLFF
TRBD1	TRBJ1-4	TRBV9	once	TGTGCCAGCAGCGTAGCCTCCGGGACAGGGGTCATCTCTGCAACTAATGAAAAACTGTTTTTT	CASSVASGTGVISATNEKLFF
-	TRBJ1-4	TRBV5-5	-	TGTGCCAGCAGCCCTCTCGGAGGGGTAGGAGAAAAACTGTTTTTT	CASSPLGGVGEKLFF
TRBD2	TRBJ2-1	TRBV7-2	-	TGTGCCAGCAGCACCCGACTAGCGGGGGCCAATGAGCAGTTCTTC	CASSTRLAGANEQFF
-	TRBJ2-1	TRBV25-1	-	TGTGCCAGCAGTGAAGGGCGGGGCGGATCATCCTACAATGAGCAGTTCTTC	CASSEGRGGSSYNEQFF
-	TRBJ2-2	TRBV6-4	-	TGTGCCAGCAGTGAATCTAGCGAGAGCACCGGGGAGCTGTTTTTT	CASSESSESTGELFF
TRBD2	TRBJ2-3	TRBV7-9	-	TGTGCCAGCAGCTTAGCCGGGCTAGCGGGAGGGCCCTCGAGGGATACGCAGTATTTT	CASSLAGLAGGPSRDTQYF
-	TRBJ2-1	TRBV9	-	TGTGCCAGCAGCGTAGGGCCAGGGGGGACCTACAATGAGCAGTTCTTC	CASSVGPGGTYNEQFF
TRBD1	TRBJ2-3	TRBV5-1	-	TGCGCCAGCAGCGGGGGGACAGGGGGGCCGGATACGCAGTATTTT	CASSGGTGGPDTQYF
TRBD2	TRBJ2-1	TRBV19	-	TGTGCCAGTTGCGGGGAGGGCCACAATGAGCAGTTCTTC	CASCGEGHNEQFF
-	TRBJ1-2	TRBV25-1	-	TGTGCCAGCTACGCGTATGGCTACACCTTC	CASYAYGYTF